This entry is about one T cell receptor (beta chain). The entry originates in a study of blood T cell repertoires in COVID-19. Germline CDR1 reads SGDLS; CDR2 reads YYNGEE. CDR3 length: 15 residues. The V segment lost 1 base and the J segment 5 bases; nucleotides outside the gene matches: 8. Generated by immunoSEQ multiplex PCR, the TCRdb table keeps only in-frame clones and is missing some. The table shows 7,000 to 9,500 clones, with 65% to 90% occurring only once. The source material was peripheral blood. The chain recombines TRBV9 with TRBJ2-5, with 7 bases matching TRBD2. The TCR was taken from a human donor in a cohort sampled during active COVID-19. The CDR3 coding sequence is TGTGCCAGCAGCGTATCTGCGGGAGTGACGGAGACCCAGTACTTC. It codes for CASSVSAGVTETQYF.